This passage covers 13 T cell receptor beta chains from one sample sequenced in a study of control samples from healthy donors and cancer patients. Method: immunoSEQ multiplex PCR; TCRdb's copy keeps in-frame clones and lacks some. The table shows just over 150,000 clones, with about 94% occurring only once. Sequencing used blood. The receptors derive from a middle-aged man in good health.

The chain uses TRBV28 and TRBJ2-1, with no clear D. The length of the CDR3 is 16 residues. Trimming stripped 5 bases from V and 1 base from J, with 15 bases between. Looked up from germline, CDR1 is MDHEN and CDR2 is SYDVKM. Written as DNA, the CDR3 is TGTGCCAGCAGTGGGCCCCAGAGCCAGTCCTACAATGAGCAGTTCTTC. Its protein product is CASSGPQSQSYNEQFF. The whole variable domain, remainder taken from reference TRBV28 and TRBJ2-1, is DVKVTQSSRYLVKRTGEKVFLECVQDMDHENMFWYRQDPGLGLRLIYFSYDVKMKEKGDIPEGYSVSREKKERFSLILESASTNQTSMYLCASSGPQSQSYNEQFFGPGTRLTVL.

The chain carries TRBV19 and TRBJ2-5; D remains ambiguous. The CDR3 spans 14 residues. The germline V and J ends were trimmed by 3 bases and 0 bases, with 8 bases remaining between them. Looked up from germline, CDR1 is LNHDA and CDR2 is SQIVND (reference sequence). The CDR3 coding sequence is TGTGCCAGTAGTATGGGCCCGTACCAAGAGACCCAGTACTTC. Translation gives CASSMGPYQETQYF.

This rearrangement joins TRBV28 to TRBJ1-2; 9 nucleotides agree with TRBD1. The CDR3 contains 18 residues. After removal of 3 bases from V and 7 bases from J, the junction contained 18 bases not matched to a gene. The germline V gene encodes CDR1 MDHEN and CDR2 SYDVKM. The CDR3 reads CASSFSFLYRGQGGGYTF. The CDR3 DNA follows: TGTGCCAGCAGTTTCTCCTTCCTCTACAGGGGGCAGGGGGGTGGCTACACCTTC.

This chain links TRBV21-1 with TRBJ2-7; TRBD1 was called by the table and not checked on the DNA. TRBV21-1 is assigned pseudogene status. The CDR3 loop spans 19 amino acids. The CDR3 spells CASSKNLQKTVNSSYEQYF. Written as DNA, the CDR3 is TGTGCCAGCAGCAAAAACCTACAAAAGACAGTCAATAGCTCCTACGAGCAGTACTTC.

The CDR3: CASSQGAQSTYEQYF. The CDR3 DNA reads as TGTGCCAGTTCCCAGGGGGCACAAAGTACCTACGAGCAGTACTTC. The chain joins TRBV19 to TRBJ2-7, with TRBD1 identical over 8 bases. The V gene end was trimmed by 8 bases and the J gene end by 2 bases; junction bases not matched to a gene: 11. Germline CDR1 is LNHDA and CDR2 is SQIVND (reference sequence). CDR3 length equals 15 residues.

The chain has TRBV2 and TRBJ2-7; TRBD2 aligns across 7 bases. V shed 4 bases, J shed 0 bases, and the junction held 9 bases outside the gene matches. The CDR3 covers 16 residues. The germline V gene has CDR1 SNHLY and CDR2 FYNNEI. CDR3 in amino acids: CASSAGRAAGSYEQYF. As DNA, the CDR3 is TGTGCCAGCAGTGCGGGGAGGGCGGCAGGCTCCTACGAGCAGTACTTC.

The J gene is TRBJ1-2, the V gene TRBV6-1; 11 nucleotides agree with TRBD1. CDR3 length: 17 amino acids. Germline CDR1 and CDR2: MNHNS and SASEGT. With 4 bases clipped from V and 8 bases from J, the junction kept 15 bases outside the gene matches. In DNA, the CDR3 is TGTGCCAGCAGTGGGGGACAGGGGGTCGCTGCCGCCGGAGGCTACACCTTC. Translating gives CASSGGQGVAAAGGYTF.

This chain joins TRBV6-5 and TRBJ2-7; D remains unclear. Trimming took off 2 bases at V and 6 bases at J, with 8 bases between the two ends. The CDR3 totals 12 residues. Germline V gives CDR1 MNHEY, CDR2 SVGAGI. The CDR3 here is CASSYPKGEQYF. In DNA form, the CDR3 reads TGTGCCAGCAGTTACCCGAAAGGCGAGCAGTACTTC.

The count of this clone is one. The chain carries TRBV6-6 and TRBJ2-3; weak D call: TRBD2 (5 bases). The CDR3 extends over 16 amino acids. The V and J ends lost 7 bases and 0 bases respectively, with 17 bases between them. Germline values: CDR1 MNHNY, CDR2 SVGAGI (reference sequence). The CDR3 spells CASTSEIAPSTDTQYF. DNA for the CDR3: TGTGCCAGCACCTCCGAGATAGCGCCTAGCACAGATACGCAGTATTTT.

The chain couples TRBV18 to TRBJ2-3; a possible D gene is TRBD2 (6 bases). Germline assignment: CDR1 KGHSH and CDR2 LQKENI. The CDR3 covers 18 residues. Trimming cost V 1 base and J 3 bases, with 20 bases left between them. The CDR3 spells CASSPRSGGGPWTDTQYF. CDR3 in DNA: TGTGCCAGCTCACCACGTAGCGGTGGAGGGCCTTGGACAGATACGCAGTATTTT.

The chain couples TRBV5-1 to TRBJ1-1; no firm D call. This CDR3 spans 14 amino acids. The V end lost 0 bases, the J end lost 2 bases, and 8 bases lay between the germline ends. CDR1 and CDR2 (germline): SGHRS, YFSETQ. CDR3 protein: CASSLEPVNTEAFF. In DNA form, the CDR3 reads TGCGCCAGCAGCTTGGAGCCAGTTAACACTGAAGCTTTCTTT.

The CDR3 reads CASSLDRGRSGYTF. CDR3 bases: TGTGCCAGCAGCCTGGACAGGGGGCGGAGTGGCTACACCTTC. V and J are TRBV9 and TRBJ1-2, with 11 bases that match TRBD1. V shed 4 bases and J 7 bases; nucleotides not matched to a gene: 6. The germline V gene has CDR1 SGDLS and CDR2 YYNGEE. This CDR3 has 14 amino acids.

This clone was seen a few times. V usage is TRBV7-3 and J usage is TRBJ2-5, with a tentative D call TRBD1 (5 bases). From germline, CDR1 is SGHTA and CDR2 FQGTGA. The CDR3 runs to 13 residues. Trimming removed 1 base from V and 8 bases from J, with 11 bases in between. CDR3 DNA sequence: TGTGCCAGCAGCTTAAAACAGGCAGGAACCCAGTACTTC. Encoded protein: CASSLKQAGTQYF.